Listed below are T cell receptor beta chains from one sample, sequenced in a study of blood T cell repertoires in COVID-19. Only in-frame clones appear in the TCRdb table, and some are missing; sequencing was by immunoSEQ multiplex PCR. The data hold some 170,000 clones, with about 92% observed a single time. What was sequenced was peripheral blood. Every receptor here comes from a man between 60 and 75 years old with active or convalescent COVID-19. The CDR3 runs from the conserved cysteine through the conserved F or W. The D gene is left open where the match is weak. Expanded clones get a size class; other rows say once, few or many, or leave the size out.

abundance: .; v_gene: TRBV5-1; j_gene: TRBJ2-1; d_gene: TRBD2; CDR3aa: CASSSGTSGGEEQFF; CDR3nt: TGCGCCAGCAGTTCCGGGACTAGCGGGGGGGAGGAGCAGTTCTTC
abundance: .; v_gene: TRBV5-6; j_gene: TRBJ2-5; d_gene: TRBD1; CDR3aa: CASSSLRDRGSETQYF; CDR3nt: TGTGCCAGCAGCTCCCTCCGGGACAGGGGATCCGAGACCCAGTACTTC
abundance: .; v_gene: TRBV10-3; j_gene: TRBJ2-7; d_gene: .; CDR3aa: CAISESGPGKVYEQYF; CDR3nt: TGTGCCATCAGTGAGTCTGGTCCCGGGAAGGTCTACGAGCAGTACTTC
abundance: .; v_gene: TRBV6-5; j_gene: TRBJ2-7; d_gene: .; CDR3aa: CASRDSIPYEQYF; CDR3nt: TGTGCCAGCAGGGACAGCATCCCCTACGAGCAGTACTTC
abundance: .; v_gene: TRBV6-5; j_gene: TRBJ2-7; d_gene: TRBD2; CDR3aa: CASRSGTIHEQYF; CDR3nt: TGTGCCAGCCGGTCCGGGACTATCCACGAGCAGTACTTC
abundance: .; v_gene: TRBV19; j_gene: TRBJ1-5; d_gene: .; CDR3aa: CASSDSFYQPQHF; CDR3nt: TGTGCCAGTAGCGACAGCTTCTATCAGCCCCAGCATTTT
abundance: .; v_gene: TRBV10-1; j_gene: TRBJ2-3; d_gene: TRBD1; CDR3aa: CASSGDRGQWNTDTQYF; CDR3nt: TGCGCCAGCAGTGGTGACAGGGGGCAATGGAATACAGATACGCAGTATTTT
abundance: .; v_gene: TRBV2; j_gene: TRBJ2-7; d_gene: .; CDR3aa: CASSRLLQGQQRYEQYF; CDR3nt: TGTGCCAGCAGTCGACTCCTTCAGGGGCAGCAGCGCTACGAGCAGTACTTC
abundance: .; v_gene: TRBV5-1; j_gene: TRBJ2-2; d_gene: .; CDR3aa: CASTTSNTGELFF; CDR3nt: TGCGCCAGCACGACTTCGAACACCGGGGAGCTGTTTTTT
abundance: .; v_gene: TRBV6-5; j_gene: TRBJ2-1; d_gene: .; CDR3aa: CASSWRDRSYNEQFF; CDR3nt: TGTGCCAGCAGTTGGCGGGACCGCTCCTACAATGAGCAGTTCTTC
abundance: .; v_gene: TRBV10-3; j_gene: TRBJ1-3; d_gene: .; CDR3aa: CAISDGQAHSGNTIYF; CDR3nt: TGTGCCATCAGTGACGGTCAGGCACACTCTGGAAACACCATATATTTT
abundance: .; v_gene: TRBV18; j_gene: TRBJ2-1; d_gene: TRBD2; CDR3aa: CASSPGLADYNEQFF; CDR3nt: TGTGCCAGCTCACCGGGACTAGCGGACTACAATGAGCAGTTCTTC
abundance: .; v_gene: TRBV6-6; j_gene: TRBJ2-1; d_gene: TRBD1; CDR3aa: CASRRRQGGTNEQFF; CDR3nt: TGTGCCAGCAGGCGAAGACAGGGTGGGACCAATGAGCAGTTCTTC
abundance: once; v_gene: TRBV5-1; j_gene: TRBJ2-3; d_gene: TRBD1; CDR3aa: CASSYGTGGTQYF; CDR3nt: TGCGCCAGCAGCTACGGGACAGGAGGTACGCAGTATTTT
abundance: .; v_gene: TRBV18; j_gene: TRBJ1-5; d_gene: TRBD1; CDR3aa: CASSPDRGYQPQHF; CDR3nt: TGTGCCAGCTCACCGGACAGGGGATATCAGCCCCAGCATTTT
abundance: .; v_gene: TRBV5-1; j_gene: TRBJ1-2; d_gene: TRBD1; CDR3aa: CASSLGPDRAMGYTF; CDR3nt: TGCGCCAGCAGCTTGGGGCCGGACAGGGCGATGGGCTACACCTTC
abundance: few; v_gene: TRBV10-3; j_gene: TRBJ1-2; d_gene: .; CDR3aa: CAISGEPQGTGFNTF; CDR3nt: TGTGCCATCAGTGGAGAGCCACAGGGTACAGGTTTTAACACCTTC
abundance: .; v_gene: TRBV5-6; j_gene: TRBJ1-1; d_gene: .; CDR3aa: CASSLERVISTEAFF; CDR3nt: TGTGCCAGCAGCTTGGAGAGGGTTATAAGCACTGAAGCTTTCTTT
abundance: once; v_gene: TRBV10-3; j_gene: TRBJ2-7; d_gene: TRBD2; CDR3aa: CAIRGLAGDEQYF; CDR3nt: TGTGCCATCAGGGGACTAGCGGGGGACGAGCAGTACTTC
abundance: .; v_gene: TRBV27; j_gene: TRBJ2-1; d_gene: .; CDR3aa: CASSLLSGPHNEQFF; CDR3nt: TGTGCCAGCAGTTTATTAAGCGGACCGCACAATGAGCAGTTCTTC
abundance: .; v_gene: TRBV15; j_gene: TRBJ2-3; d_gene: .; CDR3aa: CATSRGGATDTQYF; CDR3nt: TGTGCCACCAGCAGGGGCGGGGCGACGGATACGCAGTATTTT
abundance: .; v_gene: TRBV9; j_gene: TRBJ2-4; d_gene: TRBD2; CDR3aa: CASSASGGPKAKNIQYF; CDR3nt: TGTGCCAGCAGCGCCTCGGGGGGGCCTAAGGCCAAAAACATTCAGTACTTC
abundance: .; v_gene: TRBV7-2; j_gene: TRBJ2-1; d_gene: .; CDR3aa: CASSEGLDPNEQFF; CDR3nt: TGTGCCAGCAGCGAGGGACTCGATCCCAATGAGCAGTTCTTC
abundance: .; v_gene: TRBV12-5; j_gene: TRBJ1-5; d_gene: .; CDR3aa: CASGLGAAPLNQPQHF; CDR3nt: TGTGCTAGTGGTTTGGGGGCAGCTCCCCTCAATCAGCCCCAGCATTTT
abundance: once; v_gene: TRBV2; j_gene: TRBJ2-4; d_gene: TRBD1; CDR3aa: CASKEGGQGRYF; CDR3nt: TGTGCCAGCAAAGAGGGGGGACAGGGGAGGTACTTC
abundance: .; v_gene: TRBV7-7; j_gene: TRBJ2-5; d_gene: TRBD2; CDR3aa: CASSLSGAQETQYF; CDR3nt: TGTGCCAGCAGCCTTAGCGGGGCCCAAGAGACCCAGTACTTC
abundance: .; v_gene: TRBV10-1; j_gene: TRBJ1-2; d_gene: .; CDR3aa: CASSPGPLRGYTF; CDR3nt: TGCGCCAGCAGTCCCGGCCCCTTGAGGGGCTACACCTTC
abundance: .; v_gene: TRBV6-1; j_gene: TRBJ2-3; d_gene: .; CDR3aa: CASSDRRGSTDTQYF; CDR3nt: TGTGCCAGCAGTGACCGGAGGGGAAGCACAGATACGCAGTATTTT
abundance: .; v_gene: TRBV10-1; j_gene: TRBJ1-1; d_gene: TRBD1; CDR3aa: CASSESRIQGQNTEAFF; CDR3nt: TGCGCCAGCAGTGAGTCTCGCATACAGGGGCAGAACACTGAAGCTTTCTTT
abundance: .; v_gene: TRBV6-4; j_gene: TRBJ2-2; d_gene: .; CDR3aa: CASSDEADGELFF; CDR3nt: TGTGCCAGCAGTGACGAGGCGGACGGGGAGCTGTTTTTT
abundance: .; v_gene: TRBV5-1; j_gene: TRBJ2-1; d_gene: .; CDR3aa: CASSFSQRFTYNEQFF; CDR3nt: TGCGCCAGCAGCTTTAGTCAGCGTTTTACCTACAATGAGCAGTTCTTC
abundance: .; v_gene: TRBV18; j_gene: TRBJ2-5; d_gene: .; CDR3aa: CASSPYGGQETQYF; CDR3nt: TGTGCCAGCTCACCATACGGGGGCCAAGAGACCCAGTACTTC
abundance: few; v_gene: TRBV5-1; j_gene: TRBJ1-1; d_gene: .; CDR3aa: CASSLGQGGDTEAFF; CDR3nt: TGCGCCAGCAGCTTGGGGCAGGGAGGGGACACTGAAGCTTTCTTT
abundance: .; v_gene: TRBV28; j_gene: TRBJ2-2; d_gene: TRBD2; CDR3aa: CASTRLAGGANTGELFF; CDR3nt: TGTGCCAGCACCAGACTAGCGGGAGGAGCGAACACCGGGGAGCTGTTTTTT
abundance: .; v_gene: TRBV5-1; j_gene: TRBJ1-1; d_gene: .; CDR3aa: CASTEDTEAFF; CDR3nt: TGCGCCAGCACTGAGGACACTGAAGCTTTCTTT
abundance: .; v_gene: TRBV5-8; j_gene: TRBJ1-4; d_gene: TRBD1; CDR3aa: CASSKGQGATNEKLFF; CDR3nt: TGTGCCAGCAGCAAGGGACAGGGAGCAACTAATGAAAAACTGTTTTTT
abundance: once; v_gene: TRBV6-5; j_gene: TRBJ1-2; d_gene: TRBD1; CDR3aa: CASSYRGTGDYGYTF; CDR3nt: TGTGCCAGCAGTTACCGTGGGACAGGGGATTATGGCTACACCTTC
abundance: .; v_gene: TRBV5-5; j_gene: TRBJ1-1; d_gene: .; CDR3aa: CASSLAGNTEAFF; CDR3nt: TGTGCCAGCAGCTTGGCAGGGAACACTGAAGCTTTCTTT
abundance: .; v_gene: TRBV5-1; j_gene: TRBJ2-3; d_gene: TRBD1; CDR3aa: CASSFGTGVTDTQYF; CDR3nt: TGCGCCAGCAGCTTCGGGACAGGGGTCACAGATACGCAGTATTTT
abundance: .; v_gene: TRBV18; j_gene: TRBJ1-1; d_gene: .; CDR3aa: CASSPKRTGEGNTEAFF; CDR3nt: TGTGCCAGCTCACCAAAACGTACGGGAGAGGGAAACACTGAAGCTTTCTTT
abundance: .; v_gene: TRBV29-1; j_gene: TRBJ2-2; d_gene: .; CDR3aa: CSVDGGWTGELFF; CDR3nt: TGCAGCGTTGATGGGGGGTGGACCGGGGAGCTGTTTTTT